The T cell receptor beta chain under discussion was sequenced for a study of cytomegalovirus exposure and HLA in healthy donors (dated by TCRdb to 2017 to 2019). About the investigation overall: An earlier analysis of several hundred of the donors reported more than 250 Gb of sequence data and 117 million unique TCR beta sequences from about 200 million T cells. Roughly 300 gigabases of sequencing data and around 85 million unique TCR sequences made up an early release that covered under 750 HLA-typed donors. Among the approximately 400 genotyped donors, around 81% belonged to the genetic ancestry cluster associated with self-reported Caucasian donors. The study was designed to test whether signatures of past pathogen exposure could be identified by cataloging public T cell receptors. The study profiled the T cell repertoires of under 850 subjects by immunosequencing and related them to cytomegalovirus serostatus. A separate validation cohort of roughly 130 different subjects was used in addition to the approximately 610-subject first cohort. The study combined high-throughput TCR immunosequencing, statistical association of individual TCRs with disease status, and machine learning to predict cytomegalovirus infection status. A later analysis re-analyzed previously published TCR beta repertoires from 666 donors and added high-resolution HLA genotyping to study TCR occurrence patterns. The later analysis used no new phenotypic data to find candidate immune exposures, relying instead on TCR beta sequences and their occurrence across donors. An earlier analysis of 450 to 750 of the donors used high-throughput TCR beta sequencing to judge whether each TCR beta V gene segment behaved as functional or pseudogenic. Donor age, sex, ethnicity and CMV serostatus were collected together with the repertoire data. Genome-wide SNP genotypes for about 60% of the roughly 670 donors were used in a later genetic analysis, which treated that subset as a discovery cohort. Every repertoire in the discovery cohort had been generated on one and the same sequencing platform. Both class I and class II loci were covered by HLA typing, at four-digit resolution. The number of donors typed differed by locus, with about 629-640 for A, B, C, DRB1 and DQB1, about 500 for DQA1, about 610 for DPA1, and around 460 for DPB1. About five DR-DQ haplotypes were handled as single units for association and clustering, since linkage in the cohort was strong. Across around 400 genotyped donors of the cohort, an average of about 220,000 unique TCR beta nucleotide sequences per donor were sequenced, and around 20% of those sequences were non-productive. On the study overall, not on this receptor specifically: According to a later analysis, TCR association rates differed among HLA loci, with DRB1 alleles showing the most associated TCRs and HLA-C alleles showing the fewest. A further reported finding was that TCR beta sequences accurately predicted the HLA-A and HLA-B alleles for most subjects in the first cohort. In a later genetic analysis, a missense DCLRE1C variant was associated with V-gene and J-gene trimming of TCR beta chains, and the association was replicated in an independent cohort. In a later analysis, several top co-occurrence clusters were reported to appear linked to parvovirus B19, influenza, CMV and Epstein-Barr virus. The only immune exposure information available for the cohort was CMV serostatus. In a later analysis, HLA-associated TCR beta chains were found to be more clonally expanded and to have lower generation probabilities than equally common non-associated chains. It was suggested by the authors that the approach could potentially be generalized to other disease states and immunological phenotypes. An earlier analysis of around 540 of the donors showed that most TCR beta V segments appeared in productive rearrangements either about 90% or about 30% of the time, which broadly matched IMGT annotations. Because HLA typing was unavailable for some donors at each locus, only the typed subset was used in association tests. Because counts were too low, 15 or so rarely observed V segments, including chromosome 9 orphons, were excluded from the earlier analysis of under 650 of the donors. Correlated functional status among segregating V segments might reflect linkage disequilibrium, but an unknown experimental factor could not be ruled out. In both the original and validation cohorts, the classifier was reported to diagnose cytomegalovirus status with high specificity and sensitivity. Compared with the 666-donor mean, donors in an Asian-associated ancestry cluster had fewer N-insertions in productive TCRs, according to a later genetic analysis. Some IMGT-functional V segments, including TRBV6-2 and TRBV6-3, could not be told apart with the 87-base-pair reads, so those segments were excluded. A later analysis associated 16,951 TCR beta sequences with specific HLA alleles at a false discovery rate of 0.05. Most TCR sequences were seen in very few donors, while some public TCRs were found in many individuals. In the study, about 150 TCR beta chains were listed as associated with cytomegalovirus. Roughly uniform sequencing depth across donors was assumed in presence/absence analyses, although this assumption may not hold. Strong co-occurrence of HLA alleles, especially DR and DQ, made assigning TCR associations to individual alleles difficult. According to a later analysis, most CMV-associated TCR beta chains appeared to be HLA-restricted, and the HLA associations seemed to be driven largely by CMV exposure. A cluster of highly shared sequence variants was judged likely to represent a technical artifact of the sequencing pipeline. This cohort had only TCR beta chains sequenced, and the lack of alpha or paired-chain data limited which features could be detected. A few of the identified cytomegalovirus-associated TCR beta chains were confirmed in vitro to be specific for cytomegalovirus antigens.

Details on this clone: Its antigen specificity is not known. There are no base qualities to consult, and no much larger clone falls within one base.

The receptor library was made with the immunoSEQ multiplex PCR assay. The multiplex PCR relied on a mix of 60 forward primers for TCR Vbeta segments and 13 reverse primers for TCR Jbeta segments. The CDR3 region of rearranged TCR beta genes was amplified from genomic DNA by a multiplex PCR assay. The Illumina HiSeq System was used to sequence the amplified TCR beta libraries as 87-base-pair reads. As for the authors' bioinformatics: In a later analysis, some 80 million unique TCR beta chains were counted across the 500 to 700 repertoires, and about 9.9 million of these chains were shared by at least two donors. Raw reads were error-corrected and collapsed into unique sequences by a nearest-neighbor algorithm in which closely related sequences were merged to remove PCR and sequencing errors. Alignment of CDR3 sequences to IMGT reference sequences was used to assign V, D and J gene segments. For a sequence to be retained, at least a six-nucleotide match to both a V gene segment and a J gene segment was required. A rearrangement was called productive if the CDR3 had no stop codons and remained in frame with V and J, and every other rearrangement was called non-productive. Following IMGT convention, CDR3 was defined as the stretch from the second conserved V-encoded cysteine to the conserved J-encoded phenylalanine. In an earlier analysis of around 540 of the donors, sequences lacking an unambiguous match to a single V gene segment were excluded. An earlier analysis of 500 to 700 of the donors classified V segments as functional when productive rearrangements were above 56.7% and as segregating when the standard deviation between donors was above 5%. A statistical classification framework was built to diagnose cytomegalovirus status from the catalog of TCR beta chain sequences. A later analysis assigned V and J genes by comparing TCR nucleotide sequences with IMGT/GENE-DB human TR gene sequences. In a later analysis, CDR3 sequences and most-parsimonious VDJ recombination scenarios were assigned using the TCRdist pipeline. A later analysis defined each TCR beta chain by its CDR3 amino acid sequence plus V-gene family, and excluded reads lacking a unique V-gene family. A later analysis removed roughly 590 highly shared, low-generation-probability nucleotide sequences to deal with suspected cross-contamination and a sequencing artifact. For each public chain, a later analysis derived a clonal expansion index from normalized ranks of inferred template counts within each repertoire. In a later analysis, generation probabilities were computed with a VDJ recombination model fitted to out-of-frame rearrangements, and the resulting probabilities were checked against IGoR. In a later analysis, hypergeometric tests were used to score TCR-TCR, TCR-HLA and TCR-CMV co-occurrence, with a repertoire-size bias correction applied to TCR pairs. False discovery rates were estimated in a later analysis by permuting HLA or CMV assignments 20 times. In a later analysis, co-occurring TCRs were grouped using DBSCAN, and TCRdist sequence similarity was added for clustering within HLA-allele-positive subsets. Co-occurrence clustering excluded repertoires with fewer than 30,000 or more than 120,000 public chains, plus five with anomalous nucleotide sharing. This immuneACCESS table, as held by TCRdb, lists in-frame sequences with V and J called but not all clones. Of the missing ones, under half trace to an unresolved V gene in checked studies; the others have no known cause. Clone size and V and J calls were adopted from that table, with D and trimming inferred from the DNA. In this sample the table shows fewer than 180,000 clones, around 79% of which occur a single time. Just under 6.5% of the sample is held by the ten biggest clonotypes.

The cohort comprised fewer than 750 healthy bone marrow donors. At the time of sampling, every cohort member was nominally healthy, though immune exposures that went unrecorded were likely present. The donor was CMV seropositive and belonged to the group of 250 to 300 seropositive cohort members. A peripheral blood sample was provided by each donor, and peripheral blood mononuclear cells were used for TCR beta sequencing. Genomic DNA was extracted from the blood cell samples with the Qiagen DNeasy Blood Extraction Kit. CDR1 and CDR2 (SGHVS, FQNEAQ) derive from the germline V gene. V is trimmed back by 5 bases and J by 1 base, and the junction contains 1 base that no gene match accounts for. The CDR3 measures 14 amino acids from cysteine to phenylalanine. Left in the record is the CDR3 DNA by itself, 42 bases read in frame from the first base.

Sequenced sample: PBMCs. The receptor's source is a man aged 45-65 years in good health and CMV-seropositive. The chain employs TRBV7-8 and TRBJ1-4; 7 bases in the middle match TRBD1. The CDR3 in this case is CASSRTGTNEKLFF. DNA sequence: TGTGCCAGCAGCCGGACAGGAACTAATGAAAAACTGTTTTTT.